One sample yielded the 7 T cell receptor beta chains listed below, sequenced in a study of blood T cells in healthy people across ages. It was with a sample-barcoded 5' primer and a J-beta primer mix that a second PCR of roughly 7 to 12 cycles was run. MiXCR, applied by TCRdb to the 5' RACE reads, yields one record per CDR3 protein. Here the sample spans around 1,500,000 distinct CDR3 sequences, about 30% being singletons. Sequenced input: blood. All receptors come from a woman between 25 and 40 years old in good health.

This clonotype was observed a handful of times. The V call is TRBV20-1, the J call TRBJ2-7; tentative D call: TRBD1 (5 bases). Germline CDR1 DFQATT, CDR2 SNEGSKA (reference sequence). The length of the CDR3 is 12 residues. The ends were cut back, 5 bases at V and 6 bases at J, with 14 bases in the middle. CDR3 residues: CSAGTTVFEQYF. In nucleotides, the CDR3 is TGCAGTGCTGGAACGACAGTGTTCGAGCAGTACTTC.

V usage is TRBV5-5 and J usage is TRBJ1-2; D possibly corresponds to TRBD1 (6 bases). Trimming took 4 bases from V and 6 from J, leaving 16 bases between them. CDR3 size: 14 residues. Germline CDR1 and CDR2: SGHKS and YYEKEE (reference sequence). CDR3 sequence reads: CASSRLGGAHGYTF. The CDR3 nucleotides are TGTGCCAGCAGCCGCTTGGGGGGGGCGCATGGCTACACCTTC.

Comments on this clonotype: This may stem from a read error, because a much larger clone lies one nucleotide away. This chain joins TRBV29-1 and TRBJ2-7, with D uncertain. Germline V lookup: CDR1 SQVTM, CDR2 ANQGSEA. CDR3 length equals 14 residues. CDR3: CSVEGAGQSYEQDF. The CDR3 DNA reads TGCAGCGTTGAAGGGGCAGGTCAGTCCTACGAGCAGGACTTC.

This chain connects TRBV5-1 to TRBJ2-2, with D possibly being TRBD1 or TRBD2 (6 bases each). Germline values: CDR1 SGHRS, CDR2 YFSETQ. V lost 4 bases to trimming and J lost 6 bases, with 16 bases between them. This CDR3 is built from 15 residues. Written as DNA, the CDR3 is TGCGCCAGCAGCCTCGGACCGGGGGCTGCCGGGGAGCTGTTTTTT. Its translation is CASSLGPGAAGELFF.

V gene TRBV27 combines with J gene TRBJ1-5; 7 nucleotides line up with TRBD1. CDR3 length equals 14 residues. V lost 1 base to trimming and J lost 5 bases; unmatched junction nucleotides: 2. CDR1 MNHEY and CDR2 SMNVEV come from the germline V gene (reference sequence). The CDR3 nucleotides read TGTGCCAGCAGTTTATACAGGGGAGATCAGCCCCAGCATTTT. It codes for CASSLYRGDQPQHF.

The V call is TRBV5-5, the J call TRBJ2-7; perhaps TRBD1 as D (5 bases). Germline-derived CDR1 and CDR2 are SGHKS and YYEKEE (reference sequence). Trimming shortened V by 4 bases and J by 3 bases, and 20 bases separated the two germline ends. There are 16 residues in the CDR3. CDR3 nucleotides: TGTGCCAGCAGCCCGTTGGGGATAGGGGTGGACTACGAGCAGTACTTC. It is translated as CASSPLGIGVDYEQYF.

This clonotype was detected a few times. The rearrangement uses TRBV7-9 and TRBJ2-7; 7 bases fit TRBD1. This CDR3 comprises 16 residues. Looked up from germline, CDR1 is SEHNR and CDR2 is FQNEAQ (reference sequence). The V gene end was trimmed by 1 base and the J gene end by 0 bases; junction bases not matched to a gene: 6. The DNA for the CDR3 is TGTGCCAGCAGCTTAGGCACAGGGGTGAGCTCCTACGAGCAGTACTTC. It translates to CASSLGTGVSSYEQYF.